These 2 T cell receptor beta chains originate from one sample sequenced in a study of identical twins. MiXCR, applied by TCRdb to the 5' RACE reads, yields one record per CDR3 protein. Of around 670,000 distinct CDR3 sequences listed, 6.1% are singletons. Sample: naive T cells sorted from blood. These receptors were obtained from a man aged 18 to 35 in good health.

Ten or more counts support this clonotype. The CDR3 DNA reads TGCGCCAGCAGCTTGATGTGGGCGAACACCGGGGAGCTGTTTTTT. Translating it yields CASSLMWANTGELFF. This chain connects TRBV5-1 to TRBJ2-2; unclear D gene. Germline V lookup: CDR1 SGHRS, CDR2 YFSETQ. Trimming shortened V by 1 base and J by 0 bases, and 7 bases separated the two germline ends. This CDR3 has 15 residues.

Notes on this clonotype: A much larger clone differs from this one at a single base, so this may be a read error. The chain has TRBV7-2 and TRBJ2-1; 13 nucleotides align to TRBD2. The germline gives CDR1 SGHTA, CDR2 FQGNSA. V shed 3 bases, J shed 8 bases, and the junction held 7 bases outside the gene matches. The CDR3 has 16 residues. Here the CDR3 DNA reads TGTGCCAGCAGCTTCGTCGGACTAGCGGGAGTTGATGAGCAGTTCTTC. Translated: CASSFVGLAGVDEQFF.